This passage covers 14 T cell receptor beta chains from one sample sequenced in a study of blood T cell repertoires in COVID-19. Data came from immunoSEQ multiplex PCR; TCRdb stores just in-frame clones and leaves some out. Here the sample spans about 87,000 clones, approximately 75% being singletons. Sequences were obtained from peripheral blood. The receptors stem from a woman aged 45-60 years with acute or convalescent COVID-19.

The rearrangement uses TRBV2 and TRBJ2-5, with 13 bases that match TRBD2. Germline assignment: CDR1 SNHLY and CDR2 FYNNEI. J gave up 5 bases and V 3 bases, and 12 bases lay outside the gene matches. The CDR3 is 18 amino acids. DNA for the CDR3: TGTGCCAGCAGTGATCCGCGGACTAGCGGGGGCCCCGGGGAGACCCAGTACTTC. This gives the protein CASSDPRTSGGPGETQYF. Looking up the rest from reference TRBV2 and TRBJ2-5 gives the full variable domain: EPEVTQTPSHQVTQMGQEVILRCVPISNHLYFYWYRQILGQKVEFLVSFYNNEISEKSEIFDDQFSVERPDGSNFTLKIRSTKLEDSAMYFCASSDPRTSGGPGETQYFGPGTRLLVL.

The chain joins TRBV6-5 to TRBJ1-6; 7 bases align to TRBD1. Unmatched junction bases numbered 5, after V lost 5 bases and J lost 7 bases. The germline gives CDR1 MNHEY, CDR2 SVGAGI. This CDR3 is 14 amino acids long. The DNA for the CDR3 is TGTGCCAGCAGTCGGGACAGTAGGAATTCACCCCTCCACTTT. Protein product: CASSRDSRNSPLHF.

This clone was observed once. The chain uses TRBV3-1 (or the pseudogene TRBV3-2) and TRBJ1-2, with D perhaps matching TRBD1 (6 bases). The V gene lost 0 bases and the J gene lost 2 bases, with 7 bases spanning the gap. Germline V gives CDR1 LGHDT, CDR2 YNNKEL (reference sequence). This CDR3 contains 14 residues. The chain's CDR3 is CASSQDRGNYGYTF. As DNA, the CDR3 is TGTGCCAGCAGCCAAGACAGGGGAAACTATGGCTACACCTTC.

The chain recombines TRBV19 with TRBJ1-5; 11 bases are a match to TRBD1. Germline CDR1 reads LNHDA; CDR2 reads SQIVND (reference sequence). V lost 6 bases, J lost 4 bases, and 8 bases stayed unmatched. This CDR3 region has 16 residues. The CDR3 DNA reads TGTGCCAGTAGGAAAGGACAGGGGGCTTTGAATCAGCCCCAGCATTTT. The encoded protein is CASRKGQGALNQPQHF.

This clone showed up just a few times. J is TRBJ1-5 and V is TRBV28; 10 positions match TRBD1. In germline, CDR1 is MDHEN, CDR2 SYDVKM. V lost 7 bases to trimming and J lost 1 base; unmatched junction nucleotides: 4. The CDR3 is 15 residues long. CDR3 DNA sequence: TGTGCCAGCACCAGGACAGGGGGAAGCAATCAGCCCCAGCATTTT. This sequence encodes CASTRTGGSNQPQHF.

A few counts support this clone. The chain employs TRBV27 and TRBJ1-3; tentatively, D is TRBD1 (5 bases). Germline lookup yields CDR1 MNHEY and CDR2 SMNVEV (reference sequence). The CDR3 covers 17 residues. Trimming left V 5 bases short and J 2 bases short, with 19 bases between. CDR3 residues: CASSRRGGASAGNTIYF. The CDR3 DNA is TGTGCCAGCAGTCGCCGGGGAGGGGCGTCGGCTGGAAACACCATATATTTT.

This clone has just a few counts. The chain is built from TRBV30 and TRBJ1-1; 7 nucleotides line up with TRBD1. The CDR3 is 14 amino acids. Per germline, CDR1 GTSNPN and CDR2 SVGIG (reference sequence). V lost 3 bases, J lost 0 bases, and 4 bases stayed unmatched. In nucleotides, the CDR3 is TGTGCCTGGAGAGTACAGGGGATGAACACTGAAGCTTTCTTT. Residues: CAWRVQGMNTEAFF. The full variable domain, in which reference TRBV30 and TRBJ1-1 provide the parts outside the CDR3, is SQTIHQWPATLVQPVGSPLSLECTVEGTSNPNLYWYRQAAGRGLQLLFYSVGIGQISSEVPQNLSASRPQDRQFILSSKKLLLSDSGFYLCAWRVQGMNTEAFFGQGTRLTVV.

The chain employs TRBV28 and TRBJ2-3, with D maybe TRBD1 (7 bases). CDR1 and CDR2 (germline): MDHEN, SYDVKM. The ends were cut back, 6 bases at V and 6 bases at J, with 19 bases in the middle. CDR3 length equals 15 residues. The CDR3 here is CASRYLARGLDTQYF. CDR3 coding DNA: TGTGCCAGCAGATACCTAGCGAGGGGGCTGGATACGCAGTATTTT.

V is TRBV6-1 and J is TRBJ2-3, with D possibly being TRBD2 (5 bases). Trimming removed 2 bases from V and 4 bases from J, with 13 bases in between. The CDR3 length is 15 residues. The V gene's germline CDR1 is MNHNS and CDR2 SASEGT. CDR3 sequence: CASSEMREPADTQYF. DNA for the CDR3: TGTGCCAGCAGTGAAATGAGGGAGCCCGCAGATACGCAGTATTTT.

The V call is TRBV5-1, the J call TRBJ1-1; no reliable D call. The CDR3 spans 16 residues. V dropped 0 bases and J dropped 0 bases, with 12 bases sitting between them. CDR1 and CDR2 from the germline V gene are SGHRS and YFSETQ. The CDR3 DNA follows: TGCGCCAGCAGCTTGGACCCTGGGAGCATGAACACTGAAGCTTTCTTT. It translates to CASSLDPGSMNTEAFF.

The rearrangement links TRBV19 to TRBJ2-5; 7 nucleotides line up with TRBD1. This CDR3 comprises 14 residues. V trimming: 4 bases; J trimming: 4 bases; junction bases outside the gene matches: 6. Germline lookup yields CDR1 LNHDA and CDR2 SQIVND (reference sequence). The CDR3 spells CASSRSQGRETQYF. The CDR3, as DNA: TGTGCCAGTAGTAGATCACAGGGGAGAGAGACCCAGTACTTC.

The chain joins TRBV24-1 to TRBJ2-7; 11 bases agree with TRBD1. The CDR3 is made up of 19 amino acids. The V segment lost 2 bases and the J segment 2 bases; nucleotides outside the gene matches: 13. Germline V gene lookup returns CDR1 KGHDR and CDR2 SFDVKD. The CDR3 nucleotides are TGTGCCACCAGTGATTCCTCGTACCGGGACAGGGGGAGTCCCTACGAGCAGTACTTC. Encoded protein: CATSDSSYRDRGSPYEQYF.

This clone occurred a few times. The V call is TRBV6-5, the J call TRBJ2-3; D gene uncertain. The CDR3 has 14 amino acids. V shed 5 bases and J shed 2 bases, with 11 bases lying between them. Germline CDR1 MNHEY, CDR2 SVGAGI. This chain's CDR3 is CASSRQRNTDTQYF. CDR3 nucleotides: TGTGCCAGCAGTCGCCAGCGCAACACAGATACGCAGTATTTT.

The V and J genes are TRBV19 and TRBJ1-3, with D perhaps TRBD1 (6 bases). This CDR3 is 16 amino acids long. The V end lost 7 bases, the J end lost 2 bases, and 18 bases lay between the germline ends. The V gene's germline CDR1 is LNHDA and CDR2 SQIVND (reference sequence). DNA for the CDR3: TGTGCCAGTACCTCACAGGGTCGTCTGGCTGGAAACACCATATATTTT. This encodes CASTSQGRLAGNTIYF.